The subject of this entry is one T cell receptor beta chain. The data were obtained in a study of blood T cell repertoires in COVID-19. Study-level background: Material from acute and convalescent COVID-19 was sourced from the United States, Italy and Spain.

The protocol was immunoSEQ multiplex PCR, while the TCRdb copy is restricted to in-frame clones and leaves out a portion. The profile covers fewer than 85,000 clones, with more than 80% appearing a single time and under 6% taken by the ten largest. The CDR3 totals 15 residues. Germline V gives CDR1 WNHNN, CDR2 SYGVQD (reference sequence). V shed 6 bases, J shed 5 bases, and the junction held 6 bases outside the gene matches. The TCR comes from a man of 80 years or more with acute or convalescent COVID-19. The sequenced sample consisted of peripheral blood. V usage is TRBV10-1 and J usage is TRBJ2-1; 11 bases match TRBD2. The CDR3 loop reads CASSLTSGEHNEQFF. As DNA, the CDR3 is TGCGCCAGCAGCCTGACTAGCGGGGAACACAATGAGCAGTTCTTC.